Below, 23 T cell receptor beta chains from the same sample are listed, as sequenced in a study of blood T cell repertoires in COVID-19. Libraries were prepared by immunoSEQ multiplex PCR; TCRdb keeps only in-frame clonotypes and omits some of them. The sample includes about 400,000 clones, 80% to 90% seen only once; the top ten take about 1.9%. Sequencing used PBMCs or T cells enriched from blood (not recorded which). These receptors all stem from a man aged 40-49 years in a cohort exposed to, infected with or recovered from COVID-19 (not recorded which).

This chain links TRBV3-1 (or the pseudogene TRBV3-2) with TRBJ2-1, with D perhaps matching TRBD1 (6 bases). Germline V gene sequence: CDR1 LGHDT, CDR2 YNNKEL (reference sequence). V lost 1 base to trimming and J lost 7 bases, with 8 bases between them. The length of the CDR3 is 13 residues. This CDR3 is CASSQVQGNEQFF. In nucleotides, the CDR3 is TGTGCCAGCAGCCAAGTTCAGGGGAATGAGCAGTTCTTC.

This rearrangement joins TRBV19 to TRBJ2-5, with 12 nucleotides matching TRBD2. The CDR3 has 15 amino acids. V lost 6 bases and J lost 4; bases outside the gene matches: 6. CDR1 and CDR2 from the germline V gene are LNHDA and SQIVND (reference sequence). The CDR3 sequence is CASSPSGRGRETQYF. The CDR3 coding sequence is TGTGCCAGTAGCCCTAGCGGGAGGGGTCGAGAGACCCAGTACTTC.

This sequence joins TRBV2 and TRBJ1-4; D ambiguous. Germline values: CDR1 SNHLY, CDR2 FYNNEI. V gave up 8 bases and J gave up 5 bases, with 12 bases separating them. This CDR3 is built from 13 residues. The CDR3 is CASGGQANEKLFF. CDR3 DNA: TGTGCCAGCGGCGGGCAGGCGAATGAAAAACTGTTTTTT.

The V gene is TRBV4-1, the J gene TRBJ2-7; D gene ambiguous. Per the germline V gene, CDR1 is MGHRA and CDR2 is YSYEKL. The CDR3 runs 14 residues. Between the trimmed V and J ends, which lost 0 bases and 6 bases, there was a span of 12 bases. CDR3 nucleotide sequence: TGCGCCAGCAGCCAAGACCTCGTAGTTTCCGAGCAGTACTTC. It codes for CASSQDLVVSEQYF.

The chain combines TRBV2 with TRBJ2-5, with a weak D call TRBD2 (5 bases). The CDR3 runs 15 residues. Germline CDR1 reads SNHLY; CDR2 reads FYNNEI. V dropped 2 bases and J dropped 7 bases, with 17 bases sitting between them. CDR3 sequence reads: CASSEHRYPSGTQYF. CDR3 in DNA: TGTGCCAGCAGTGAACACCGGTATCCCAGCGGGACCCAGTACTTC.

The chain is built from TRBV28 and TRBJ1-1; 9 bases map to TRBD1. V lost 5 bases to trimming and J lost 1 base; unmatched junction nucleotides: 8. CDR3 length: 16 amino acids. The V gene's germline CDR1 is MDHEN and CDR2 SYDVKM. CDR3 DNA sequence: TGTGCCAGCAGTATAATACAGGGGGCCAGGAACACTGAAGCTTTCTTT. Protein: CASSIIQGARNTEAFF.

This chain's CDR3 is CASSQNRGNYGYTF. In DNA form, the CDR3 reads TGTGCCAGCAGTCAGAACAGGGGGAACTATGGCTACACCTTC. This chain joins TRBV14 and TRBJ1-2; 8 bases are shared with TRBD1. From germline, CDR1 is SGHDN and CDR2 FVKESK. V lost 6 bases, J lost 2 bases, and 5 bases stayed unmatched. There are 14 residues in the CDR3. The complete variable domain, with remaining parts taken from reference TRBV14 and TRBJ1-2, reads EAGVTQFPSHSVIEKGQTVTLRCDPISGHDNLYWYRRVMGKEIKFLLHFVKESKQDESGMPNNRFLAERTGGTYSTLKVQPAELEDSGVYFCASSQNRGNYGYTFGSGTRLTVV.

The rearrangement links TRBV6-5 to TRBJ1-1; TRBD1 matches 7 bases. The CDR3 loop spans 13 amino acids. Looked up from germline, CDR1 is MNHEY and CDR2 is SVGAGI. V gave up 8 bases and J gave up 1 base; unmatched junction bases: 4. CDR3 in amino acids: CASGGTENTEAFF. CDR3 in DNA: TGTGCCAGCGGGGGGACAGAGAACACTGAAGCTTTCTTT.

The chain's CDR3 is CASSLYLGGNQPQHF. CDR3 bases: TGTGCCAGCAGCTTGTACCTAGGGGGTAATCAGCCCCAGCATTTT. The V and J genes are TRBV5-5 and TRBJ1-5; D possibly corresponds to TRBD1 (6 bases). With 1 base removed from V and 4 bases from J, the gap between germline ends came to 12 bases. Looked up from germline, CDR1 is SGHKS and CDR2 is YYEKEE (reference sequence). The CDR3 sequence is 15 residues long.

The genes are TRBV28 and TRBJ1-5; possibly TRBD1 for D (5 bases). V was pared by 11 bases and J by 0 bases, with 14 bases between. From germline, CDR1 is MDHEN and CDR2 SYDVKM. This CDR3 contains 14 residues. CDR3 residues: CALQGVNSNQPQHF. CDR3 in DNA: TGTGCCCTGCAAGGGGTGAATAGCAATCAGCCCCAGCATTTT. Full variable domain (missing parts from reference TRBV28 and TRBJ1-5): DVKVTQSSRYLVKRTGEKVFLECVQDMDHENMFWYRQDPGLGLRLIYFSYDVKMKEKGDIPEGYSVSREKKERFSLILESASTNQTSMYLCALQGVNSNQPQHFGDGTRLSIL.

The chain joins TRBV6-1 to TRBJ2-5, with 8 bases lining up with TRBD2. V was pared by 2 bases and J by 5 bases, with 13 bases of the junction left unmatched. CDR1 is MNHNS, CDR2 SASEGT, per germline. CDR3 length: 17 residues. CDR3 in DNA: TGTGCCAGCAGTGAACTTCCGGGAGGGCCTCCTTGGGAGACCCAGTACTTC. This encodes CASSELPGGPPWETQYF.

The chain employs TRBV10-1 and TRBJ2-3, with D perhaps matching TRBD1 (6 bases). This CDR3 region has 16 residues. V lost 3 bases and J 0 bases, leaving 13 bases between the germline ends. Per the germline V gene, CDR1 is WNHNN and CDR2 is SYGVQD (reference sequence). DNA for the CDR3: TGCGCCAGCAGTGACAGGGGCGATCCTAGCACAGATACGCAGTATTTT. It encodes CASSDRGDPSTDTQYF.

This clone was counted between two and nine times. V and J are TRBV3-1 (or the pseudogene TRBV3-2) and TRBJ2-7; maybe TRBD1 (5 bases). V lost 1 base and J 5 bases, leaving 6 bases between the germline ends. Germline V CDR1 and CDR2: LGHDT, YNNKEL (reference sequence). The CDR3 sequence is 12 residues long. The CDR3: CASSQAGNEQYF. The CDR3, as DNA: TGTGCCAGCAGCCAAGCAGGGAACGAGCAGTACTTC.

J is TRBJ1-5 and V is TRBV3-1 (or the pseudogene TRBV3-2); D may be TRBD1 (6 bases). CDR3 length: 18 amino acids. Germline V gives CDR1 LGHDT, CDR2 YNNKEL (reference sequence). The V end lost 3 bases, the J end lost 8 bases, and 26 bases lay between the germline ends. The CDR3 reads CASSHGMGSGTLVKPQHF. DNA of the CDR3: TGTGCCAGCAGCCATGGGATGGGGAGCGGGACACTGGTTAAGCCCCAGCATTTT.

The chain joins TRBV5-4 to TRBJ1-1, with TRBD1 matching over 7 bases. The CDR3 sequence is 13 residues long. Germline V gene sequence: CDR1 SGHNT, CDR2 YYREEE (reference sequence). V lost 4 bases to trimming and J lost 7 bases; unmatched junction nucleotides: 7. CDR3 coding DNA: TGTGCCAGCAGCCCAGGACAGGATTATGAAGCTTTCTTT. Its translation: CASSPGQDYEAFF.

The chain uses TRBV2 and TRBJ2-7, with TRBD2 identical over 12 bases. The J segment lost 6 bases and the V segment lost 3 bases, leaving 3 bases of the junction unmatched. Germline V gene lookup returns CDR1 SNHLY and CDR2 FYNNEI. This CDR3 is built from 14 residues. For the CDR3, the DNA is TGTGCCAGCAGTGATCTAGCGGGAGGGCTCGAGCAGTACTTC. Residues: CASSDLAGGLEQYF.

The chain has TRBV19 and TRBJ1-3; TRBD1 is a possible D gene (5 bases). In germline, CDR1 is LNHDA, CDR2 SQIVND (reference sequence). The CDR3 consists of 13 residues. V gave up 5 bases and J gave up 8 bases, with 13 bases separating them. The CDR3 loop reads CASSLQGSYTIYF. As DNA, the CDR3 is TGTGCCAGTAGTCTCCAGGGTAGTTACACCATATATTTT.

This chain's CDR3 is CASSEPGNYEQYF. The DNA for the CDR3 is TGCGCCAGCAGTGAACCAGGGAACTACGAGCAGTACTTC. The chain carries TRBV10-2 and TRBJ2-7, with D maybe TRBD1 (5 bases). Trimming left V 3 bases short and J 3 bases short, with 9 bases between. CDR1 and CDR2 (germline): WSHSY, SAAADI. This CDR3 spans 13 amino acids.

The chain links TRBV5-1 to TRBJ2-5, with 11 bases lining up with TRBD2. The V gene's germline CDR1 is SGHRS and CDR2 YFSETQ. With 4 bases clipped from V and 1 base from J, the junction kept 6 bases outside the gene matches. There are 16 residues in the CDR3. As DNA, the CDR3 is TGCGCCAGCAGCATAGGACTAGCGGGCCGCCAAGAGACCCAGTACTTC. Its translation: CASSIGLAGRQETQYF.

A few counts support this clone. The chain links TRBV30 to TRBJ2-1, with D maybe TRBD1 (5 bases). The ends were cut back, 4 bases at V and 4 bases at J, with 8 bases in the middle. This CDR3 contains 12 residues. Germline assignment: CDR1 GTSNPN and CDR2 SVGIG (reference sequence). This CDR3 reads CAWNRGYNEQFF. For the CDR3, the DNA is TGTGCCTGGAATAGGGGTTACAATGAGCAGTTCTTC.

This rearrangement joins TRBV7-2 to TRBJ2-7; 10 nucleotides agree with TRBD2. Germline CDR1 is SGHTA and CDR2 is FQGNSA. Unmatched junction bases numbered 9, after V lost 6 bases and J lost 1 base. CDR3 length equals 16 residues. The CDR3 is CASSSSGTSASYEQYF. CDR3 nucleotides: TGTGCCAGCAGTTCCTCCGGGACTAGCGCTTCCTACGAGCAGTACTTC.

The rearrangement uses TRBV7-3 and TRBJ2-5, with TRBD1 identical over 7 bases. Germline-derived CDR1 and CDR2 are SGHTA and FQGTGA. The junction had 2 bases not matched to a gene; V was cut back by 3 bases and J by 4 bases. The CDR3 contains 13 residues. CDR3 nucleotides: TGTGCCAGCAGCTTTAACAGGGGAGAGACCCAGTACTTC. It translates to CASSFNRGETQYF.

This clone was observed a few times. This chain uses TRBV28 with TRBJ2-2, with 8 bases that match TRBD2. The CDR3 spans 21 residues. J was trimmed by 0 bases and V by 6 bases; bases with no gene match: 21. The V gene's germline CDR1 is MDHEN and CDR2 SYDVKM. CDR3 protein: CASRPSMTSVPRTPNTGELFF. CDR3 sequence (DNA): TGTGCCAGCAGACCATCCATGACTAGCGTCCCCCGGACCCCGAACACCGGGGAGCTGTTTTTT.